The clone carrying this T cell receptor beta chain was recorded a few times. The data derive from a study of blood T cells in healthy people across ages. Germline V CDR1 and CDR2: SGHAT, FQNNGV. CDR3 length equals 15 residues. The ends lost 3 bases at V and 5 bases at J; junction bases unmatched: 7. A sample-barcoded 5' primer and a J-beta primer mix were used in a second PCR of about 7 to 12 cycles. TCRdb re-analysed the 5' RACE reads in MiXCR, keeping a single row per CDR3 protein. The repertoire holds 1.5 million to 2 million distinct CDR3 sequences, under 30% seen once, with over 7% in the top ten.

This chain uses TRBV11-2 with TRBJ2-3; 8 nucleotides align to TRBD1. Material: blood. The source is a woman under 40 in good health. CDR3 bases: TGTGCCAGCAGCTTCCCGCAGGGGGCTTTAGATACGCAGTATTTT. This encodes CASSFPQGALDTQYF.